These 30 T cell receptor beta chains share one sample of origin, sequenced in a study of T cells after yellow fever vaccination. TCRdb analysed the 5' RACE reads with MiXCR anew, one entry per CDR3 protein. The repertoire consists of some 500,000 distinct CDR3 sequences, with roughly 13% occurring once and the leading ten covering over 13%. Specimen: PBMCs, collected on the day of the yellow fever booster vaccination. All receptors come from a young man who received the YFV17D yellow fever vaccine.

V and J are TRBV29-1 and TRBJ2-1, with TRBD2 identical over 8 bases. Trimming at V came to 7 bases and at J to 3 bases, leaving 14 bases not matched to a gene. Germline V gene data show CDR1 as SQVTM and CDR2 as ANQGSEA. The CDR3 has 16 residues. CDR3 DNA sequence: TGCAGCGCGACCCTCATAGCGGGACTGAACTACAATGAGCAGTTCTTC. Residues: CSATLIAGLNYNEQFF.

The rearrangement joins TRBV6-1 to TRBJ2-7, with a weak D call TRBD1 (6 bases). V gave up 3 bases and J gave up 6 bases, with 15 bases separating them. This CDR3 comprises 14 residues. Germline CDR1 and CDR2: MNHNS and SASEGT. The CDR3 nucleotides read TGTGCCAGCAGTGAGCCGGGACAACGGCCCGAGCAGTACTTC. Translated, it gives CASSEPGQRPEQYF.

The V and J genes are TRBV7-3 and TRBJ2-1; 7 nucleotides align to TRBD2. Per germline, CDR1 SGHTA and CDR2 FQGTGA. The CDR3 runs 13 residues. Trimming cost V 4 bases and J 10 bases; bases outside gene matches: 7. CDR3 bases: TGTGCCAGCAGCTCCGTAGGCGGGAGAGAGCAGTTCTTC. This codes for CASSSVGGREQFF.

V usage is TRBV11-3 and J usage is TRBJ2-1, with D possibly matching TRBD2 (7 bases). Germline values: CDR1 SGHNT, CDR2 YENEEA. There are 16 residues in the CDR3. The germline V and J ends were trimmed by 5 bases and 5 bases, with 19 bases remaining between them. The chain's CDR3 is CASSTGGGGQNNEQFF. Here the CDR3 DNA reads TGTGCCAGCAGCACCGGAGGGGGGGGCCAGAACAATGAGCAGTTCTTC. The full variable domain, its missing parts supplied by reference TRBV11-3 and TRBJ2-1, is EAGVVQSPRYKIIEKKQPVAFWCNPISGHNTLYWYLQNLGQGPELLIRYENEEAVDDSQLPKDRFSAERLKGVDSTLKIQPAELGDSAVYLCASSTGGGGQNNEQFFGPGTRLTVL.

This chain connects TRBV15 to TRBJ2-1, with a tentative D call TRBD2 (5 bases). The germline V gene encodes CDR1 LNHNV and CDR2 YYDKDF (reference sequence). The V and J ends lost 4 bases and 2 bases respectively, with 12 bases between them. CDR3 length: 15 amino acids. CDR3 region: CATSKDSLAYNEQFF. In DNA form, the CDR3 reads TGTGCCACCAGCAAGGACTCCTTAGCCTACAATGAGCAGTTCTTC.

The chain uses TRBV5-6 and TRBJ2-1, with 12 bases that match TRBD2. Germline V lookup: CDR1 SGHDT, CDR2 YYEEEE. The CDR3 length is 17 residues. The junction had 8 bases not matched to a gene; V was cut back by 6 bases and J by 1 base. The CDR3 DNA sequence: TGTGCCAGCACTTTACGGACTAGCGGGGTTTCCTACAATGAGCAGTTCTTC. Translation: CASTLRTSGVSYNEQFF.

The chain uses TRBV27 and TRBJ2-3, with unresolved D. CDR3 length: 12 residues. The V gene lost 5 bases and the J gene lost 5 bases, with 8 bases spanning the gap. The germline gives CDR1 MNHEY, CDR2 SMNVEV (reference sequence). Here the CDR3 reads CASSVIGDTQYF. CDR3 sequence (DNA): TGTGCCAGCAGTGTTATAGGAGATACGCAGTATTTT.

J is TRBJ2-1 and V is TRBV5-1, with 11 bases lining up with TRBD2. Per the germline V gene, CDR1 is SGHRS and CDR2 is YFSETQ. This CDR3 has 16 residues. J was trimmed by 7 bases and V by 2 bases; bases with no gene match: 8. The CDR3 protein is CASSLLAGEWRNEQFF. DNA for the CDR3: TGCGCCAGCAGCTTACTAGCGGGAGAGTGGCGGAATGAGCAGTTCTTC.

This clonotype was observed a handful of times. This chain links TRBV7-2 with TRBJ2-1; D not resolved. This CDR3 has 14 amino acids. With 6 bases removed from V and 2 bases from J, the gap between germline ends came to 11 bases. Germline V gene sequence: CDR1 SGHTA, CDR2 FQGNSA. This CDR3 reads CASSQMIAYNEQFF. CDR3 coding DNA: TGTGCCAGCAGTCAGATGATTGCCTACAATGAGCAGTTCTTC.

This clonotype was observed a handful of times. The chain uses TRBV5-1 and TRBJ2-5; D unclear. This CDR3 has 12 amino acids. Trimming shortened V by 2 bases and J by 4 bases, and 6 bases separated the two germline ends. The germline CDR1 and CDR2 sequences are SGHRS and YFSETQ. Here the CDR3 reads CASSFSVETQYF. The CDR3 DNA reads TGCGCCAGCAGCTTTTCTGTAGAGACCCAGTACTTC.

This rearrangement joins TRBV18 to TRBJ2-3; 7 bases map to TRBD2. The CDR3 loop spans 12 amino acids. Per germline, CDR1 KGHSH and CDR2 LQKENI. The V and J ends lost 3 bases and 9 bases, in that order; junction bases with no gene match: 3. CDR3 nucleotides: TGTGCCAGCTCACCCCGCGGGGGAACGCAGTATTTT. Amino acid sequence: CASSPRGGTQYF.

There are many counts of this clonotype. The V call is TRBV18, the J call TRBJ2-7, with D perhaps assigned TRBD1 or TRBD2 (5 bases each). The V gene lost 1 base and the J gene lost 0 bases, with 7 bases spanning the gap. CDR1 KGHSH and CDR2 LQKENI come from the germline V gene. The CDR3 consists of 14 residues. In DNA, the CDR3 is TGTGCCAGCTCACCACGGGACGGCTCCTACGAGCAGTACTTC. Amino acids: CASSPRDGSYEQYF.

This clonotype showed up just once. This rearrangement joins TRBV4-3 to TRBJ2-6; D gene ambiguous. The germline CDR1 and CDR2 sequences are LGHNA and YSLEER. V gave up 0 bases and J gave up 0 bases, with 6 bases separating them. CDR3 length: 16 amino acids. CDR3 sequence reads: CASSQDRFSGANVLTF. CDR3 sequence (DNA): TGCGCCAGCAGCCAAGACAGGTTCTCTGGGGCCAACGTCCTGACTTTC.

This clonotype showed up just a few times. The rearrangement links TRBV5-4 to TRBJ2-3, with 15 bases identical to TRBD2. With 2 bases clipped from V and 1 base from J, the junction kept 5 bases outside the gene matches. The CDR3 loop spans 18 amino acids. Germline CDR1 reads SGHNT; CDR2 reads YYREEE (reference sequence). CDR3 coding DNA: TGTGCCAGCAGCTTTCGGACTAGCGGGAGGGCCGGCACAGATACGCAGTATTTT. It yields the protein CASSFRTSGRAGTDTQYF.

This clonotype has a count of ten or more. This rearrangement joins TRBV7-9 to TRBJ2-3; D possibly corresponds to TRBD2 (5 bases). Germline values: CDR1 SEHNR, CDR2 FQNEAQ (reference sequence). Trimming pared 5 bases from V and 0 bases from J, leaving 15 bases between. The CDR3 is 16 amino acids. The CDR3 sequence: CASSPSRRSSTDTQYF. CDR3 DNA sequence: TGTGCCAGCAGCCCCTCGAGGAGGTCTAGCACAGATACGCAGTATTTT.

In its sample, this clonotype was seen a few times. The rearrangement links TRBV4-3 to TRBJ2-7; D may be TRBD2 (5 bases). The CDR3 loop spans 13 amino acids. Trimming took 0 bases from V and 7 from J, leaving 10 bases between them. In germline, CDR1 is LGHNA, CDR2 YSLEER. CDR3 DNA: TGCGCCAGCAGCCAAGAAAGAGGGCGTGAGCAGTACTTC. This translates into CASSQERGREQYF.

This chain's CDR3 is CASSFNQGDEQYF. The CDR3 DNA sequence: TGCGCCAGCAGCTTCAATCAGGGGGACGAGCAGTACTTC. The gene calls are TRBV5-1 and TRBJ2-7, with 7 bases lining up with TRBD1. Germline values: CDR1 SGHRS, CDR2 YFSETQ. V lost 2 bases to trimming and J lost 5 bases; unmatched junction nucleotides: 4. The CDR3 consists of 13 residues.

CDR3 protein: CASSSALGSDTEAFF. CDR3 bases: TGTGCCAGCAGCTCCGCTTTAGGTTCGGACACTGAAGCTTTCTTT. The chain uses TRBV7-9 and TRBJ1-1; D unclear. The CDR3 is made up of 15 amino acids. The V gene's germline CDR1 is SEHNR and CDR2 FQNEAQ (reference sequence). Trimming shortened V by 4 bases and J by 3 bases, and 15 bases separated the two germline ends.

In this sample, this clonotype turned up a few times. The V and J genes are TRBV7-6 and TRBJ2-5; D not certain. The V gene's germline CDR1 is SGHVS and CDR2 FNYEAQ. Trimming cost V 5 bases and J 5 bases, with 24 bases left between them. The CDR3 spans 17 residues. The CDR3 DNA reads as TGTGCCAGCAGCCTCGCAGTCTCACGGAGCTGGTTTGAGACCCAGTACTTC. It translates to CASSLAVSRSWFETQYF.

The chain combines TRBV13 with TRBJ1-5; no reliable D call. The CDR3 has 13 amino acids. Germline CDR1 reads PRHDT; CDR2 reads FYEKMQ (reference sequence). The ends were cut back, 5 bases at V and 8 bases at J, with 13 bases in the middle. Written as DNA, the CDR3 is TGTGCCAGCAGCCCCCGTCAGATAGAGCCCCAGCATTTT. It codes for CASSPRQIEPQHF.

The V gene is TRBV23-1, the J gene TRBJ2-1, with 7 bases lining up with TRBD1. TRBV23-1 is filed as an ORF, its function uncertain. V shed 1 base, J shed 5 bases, and the junction held 5 bases outside the gene matches. The CDR3 is 15 amino acids. In DNA form, the CDR3 reads TGCGCCAGCAGTCAATGGACAGGCCTTAACAATGAGCAGTTCTTC. Encoded protein: CASSQWTGLNNEQFF.

This clonotype was counted at least ten times. The chain uses TRBV24-1 and TRBJ2-3, with D possibly being TRBD2 (6 bases). V was cut by 0 bases and J by 3 bases, with 9 bases left in between. The CDR3 sequence is 15 residues long. From germline, CDR1 is KGHDR and CDR2 SFDVKD. The CDR3 region is CATSDLSSGTDTQYF. CDR3 nucleotides: TGTGCCACCAGTGATTTGTCGAGCGGGACAGATACGCAGTATTTT.

This chain joins TRBV4-3 and TRBJ1-4; the D is unclear. CDR3 length equals 17 residues. Germline CDR1 is LGHNA and CDR2 is YSLEER. The ends were cut back, 1 base at V and 0 bases at J, with 12 bases in the middle. DNA of the CDR3: TGCGCCAGCAGCCAAGTAGGGTACGGGGCAACTAATGAAAAACTGTTTTTT. This encodes CASSQVGYGATNEKLFF.

This chain links TRBV10-3 with TRBJ2-3; TRBD2 might be the D (5 bases). The germline CDR1 and CDR2 sequences are ENHRY and SYGVKD. CDR3 length equals 14 residues. V lost 3 bases, J lost 4 bases, and 11 bases lay in between. Here the CDR3 reads CAISDHLRADTQYF. As DNA, the CDR3 is TGTGCCATCAGTGACCACTTGAGGGCAGATACGCAGTATTTT.

This clonotype was seen a few times. This chain links TRBV24-1 with TRBJ2-3; D might be TRBD2 (5 bases). The CDR3 extends over 13 amino acids. V gave up 2 bases and J gave up 4 bases, with 6 bases separating them. Germline CDR1 is KGHDR and CDR2 is SFDVKD. The CDR3 DNA is TGTGCCACCAGTGATTCGCGGGCAGATACGCAGTATTTT. Encoded protein: CATSDSRADTQYF.

This chain links TRBV3-1 with TRBJ1-1; D unresolved. V was cut by 4 bases and J by 4 bases, with 16 bases left in between. The CDR3 is 15 amino acids. CDR1 LGHDT and CDR2 YNNKEL come from the germline V gene (reference sequence). DNA for the CDR3: TGTGCCAGCAGCCCCGGAGACACGTCTGGCACTGAAGCTTTCTTT. It codes for CASSPGDTSGTEAFF.

The V call is TRBV5-1, the J call TRBJ1-2, with no clear D. This CDR3 contains 17 residues. Germline V gene lookup returns CDR1 SGHRS and CDR2 YFSETQ. Between the trimmed V and J ends, which lost 4 bases and 5 bases, there was a span of 24 bases. The DNA of the CDR3 is TGCGCCAGCAGCCCGCCAGCAGCAACGCGTGTCGCGTATGGCTACACCTTC. Translation: CASSPPAATRVAYGYTF.

The chain employs TRBV20-1 and TRBJ1-3; the D gene is possibly TRBD1 (5 bases). This CDR3 is 15 amino acids long. Trimming took 3 bases from V and 0 from J, leaving 12 bases between them. Germline assignment: CDR1 DFQATT and CDR2 SNEGSKA (reference sequence). The CDR3 nucleotides are TGCAGTGCTAGGGGAGGGGACTCCTCTGGAAACACCATATATTTT. It translates to CSARGGDSSGNTIYF.

This chain links TRBV20-1 with TRBJ2-7; D remains unclear. Germline V gene lookup returns CDR1 DFQATT and CDR2 SNEGSKA (reference sequence). This CDR3 spans 14 amino acids. Deletions cut 6 bases from V and 6 bases from J, with 21 bases between. DNA for the CDR3: TGCAGTGCCCCCTTCCCGGGTCGGGCGGTCGAGCAGTACTTC. This translates into CSAPFPGRAVEQYF.

The chain has TRBV21-1 and TRBJ2-4. TRBV21-1 has pseudogene status. The CDR3 has 15 amino acids. The CDR3 bases are TGTGCCAGCAGCAAAGCGGCAGTAGCCAAAAACATTCAGTACTTC. Translated, it gives CASSKAAVAKNIQYF.